This T cell receptor beta chain appears in the sequencing data of a study of cytomegalovirus exposure and HLA in healthy donors. The study, taken as a whole, reports: Later on, an analysis found that several of the most significant clusters appeared to be linked to common viral pathogens, which included parvovirus B19.

The PCR employed 60 Vbeta primers together with 13 Jbeta primers. Sequenced by immunoSEQ multiplex PCR; TCRdb stores in-frame clones only, minus some. The sample yields about 57,000 clones, 72% seen once. As regards this clone: The antigen is unknown.

The donors (healthy individuals) were bone marrow donors. The specimen was PBMCs. This TCR came from a woman in her 50s in good health and CMV-seronegative.

This CDR3 is CASSQDTSGETQYF. CDR3 nucleotides: TGTGCCAGCAGCCAAGATACCAGCGGAGAGACCCAGTACTTC. This rearrangement joins TRBV4-2 to TRBJ2-5, with D perhaps matching TRBD2 (5 bases). The CDR3 has 14 amino acids. Germline loops: CDR1 LGHNA, CDR2 YNFKEQ. Deletions cut 0 bases from V and 4 bases from J, with 9 bases between.